This T cell receptor beta chain was recorded in a study of blood T cells in healthy people across ages. CDR1 and CDR2 from the germline V gene are GTSNPN and SVGIG (reference sequence). The CDR3 is 14 residues long. Trimming took 0 bases from V and 4 from J, leaving 10 bases between them. A second PCR of roughly 7 to 11 cycles used a sample-barcoded 5' primer and a J-beta primer mix. Each cDNA molecule was tagged by a template-switch adaptor with 12 random nucleotides. TCRdb ran MiXCR on the 5' RACE reads and lists one entry per CDR3 protein. The table includes about 1.7 million distinct CDR3 sequences, 28% detected once. Study-level findings and limits: Estimated diversity that came from one million T cells was considered an underestimate. Changes seen in expanded clonotypes were possibly confounded by donor CMV status left unknown.

Every participating donor contributed about 10 milliliters of peripheral blood through a draw. About this clonotype: Its antigen is undetermined.

The material sequenced was blood. V is TRBV30 and J is TRBJ1-3, with a possible D match to TRBD1 (5 bases). This sequence originates from a woman aged 25 to 39 in good health. Here the CDR3 DNA reads TGTGCCTGGAGTGTGGACACCGAGGGAAACACCATATATTTT. Protein: CAWSVDTEGNTIYF. Full variable domain (missing parts from reference TRBV30 and TRBJ1-3): SQTIHQWPATLVQPVGSPLSLECTVEGTSNPNLYWYRQAAGRGLQLLFYSVGIGQISSEVPQNLSASRPQDRQFILSSKKLLLSDSGFYLCAWSVDTEGNTIYFGEGSWLTVV.